The sequence of this T cell receptor (beta chain) was determined in a study of blood T cell repertoires in COVID-19. Study in general: COVID-19 samples, acute and convalescent, were from the United States, Italy and Spain. Sample material is recorded as cDNA or gDNA derived from T cells, B-cell-depleted T cells, or PBMCs.

The ends lost 3 bases at V and 7 bases at J; junction bases unmatched: 9. The CDR3 extends over 15 amino acids. CDR1 and CDR2 (germline): LNHDA, SQIVND (reference sequence). Study processing details: Amplifying reference gene primers gave estimates of nucleated cell counts. Sequencing used immunoSEQ multiplex PCR; TCRdb keeps in-frame clones, though not all of them. V and J calls and clone size follow that table, whereas D and trimming were derived from the DNA. The sample comprises around 76,000 clones, 65% to 85% of which are singletons, and 9.5% to 15% rests with the top ten. Seattle enrolled patients during active infection and tracked them longitudinally.

The chain has TRBV19 and TRBJ2-1; 7 bases match TRBD2. Specimen: peripheral blood. The sequence came from a man in his forties or fifties with COVID-19, enrolled during active disease. The CDR3 protein is CASSMTGLERNEQFF. CDR3 nucleotides: TGTGCCAGTAGTATGACCGGACTAGAGAGGAATGAGCAGTTCTTC.